Here is one TCR beta chain with its context. Germline loops: CDR1 MNHEY, CDR2 SVGEGT. Trimming removed 5 bases from V and 0 bases from J, with 11 bases in between. The CDR3 has 15 residues. The sample belongs to a study of T cell repertoires in cytomegalovirus infection. One entry per CDR3 protein, called by TCRdb with MiXCR from the reads. The data hold about 240,000 distinct CDR3 sequences, with 6% to 8% observed a single time. Input material: PBMCs. The receptor comes from a human donor in good health (CMV status not recorded). Some clones in this sample may be carry-over from other donors' samples. The chain has TRBV6-2 or TRBV6-3 and TRBJ2-1; the D gene is possibly TRBD1 (6 bases). The CDR3 DNA is TGTGCCAGCAGTACCCACAGGGTCTCCTACAATGAGCAGTTCTTC. Translated, it gives CASSTHRVSYNEQFF.